In this sample, the clone carrying this T cell receptor (beta chain) turned up a few times. Its antigen is not identified. CD4+ T cells were isolated after around ten days of culture. Two doses of BNT162b2 or mRNA-1273 vaccine were administered to participants. The data are from a study of vaccination effects on CD4 cells after COVID-19. Background on the study: Antigen-specific CD4+ T cells were first expanded with viral peptide pools by the ViraFEST assay and only then sequenced.

Measured with immunoSEQ multiplex PCR; TCRdb has only the in-frame clones, and not every one. The sample lists approximately 38,000 clones; approximately 70% were seen once. Findings and limits, study-wide: Clones of infection and vaccine origin contracted markedly late after vaccination.

V shed 2 bases and J shed 3 bases, with 8 bases lying between them. The CDR3 has 13 amino acids. Germline V gene sequence: CDR1 SGHRS, CDR2 YFSETQ. The sequence came from a human donor who received a COVID-19 vaccine. This chain links TRBV5-1 with TRBJ1-1; unclear D gene. This specimen consisted of CD4+ T cells from PBMCs cultured without peptide, obtained after COVID-19 vaccination. CDR3 residues: CASSLDIYTEAFF. For the CDR3, the DNA is TGCGCCAGCAGCTTAGACATCTACACTGAAGCTTTCTTT.